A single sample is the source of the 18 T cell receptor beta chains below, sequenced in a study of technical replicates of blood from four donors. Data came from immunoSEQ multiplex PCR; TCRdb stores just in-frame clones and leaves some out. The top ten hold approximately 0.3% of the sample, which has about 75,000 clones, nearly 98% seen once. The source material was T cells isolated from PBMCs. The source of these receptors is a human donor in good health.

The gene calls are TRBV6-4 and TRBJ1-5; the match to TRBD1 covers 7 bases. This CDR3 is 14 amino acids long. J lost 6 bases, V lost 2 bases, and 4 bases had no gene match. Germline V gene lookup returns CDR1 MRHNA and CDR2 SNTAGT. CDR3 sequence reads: CASSDRGRVQPQHF. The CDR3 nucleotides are TGTGCCAGCAGTGACAGGGGGCGAGTTCAGCCCCAGCATTTT.

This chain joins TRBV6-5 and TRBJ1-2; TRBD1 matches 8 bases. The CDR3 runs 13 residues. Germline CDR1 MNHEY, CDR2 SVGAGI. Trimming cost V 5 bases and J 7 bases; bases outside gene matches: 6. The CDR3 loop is CASSAGQGGGYTF. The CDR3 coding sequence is TGTGCCAGCAGTGCCGGACAGGGAGGTGGCTACACCTTC.

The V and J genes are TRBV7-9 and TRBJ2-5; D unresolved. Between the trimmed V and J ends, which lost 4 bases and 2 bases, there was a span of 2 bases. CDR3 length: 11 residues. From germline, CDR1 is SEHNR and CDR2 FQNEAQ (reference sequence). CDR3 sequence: CASSSQETQYF. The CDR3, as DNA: TGTGCCAGCAGCTCTCAAGAGACCCAGTACTTC.

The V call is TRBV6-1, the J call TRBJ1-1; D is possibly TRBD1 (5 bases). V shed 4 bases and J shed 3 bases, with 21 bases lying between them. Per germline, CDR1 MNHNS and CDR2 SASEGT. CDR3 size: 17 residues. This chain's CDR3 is CASSGRVGHLGDTEAFF. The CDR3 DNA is TGTGCCAGCAGTGGCCGGGTGGGCCATTTAGGGGACACTGAAGCTTTCTTT.

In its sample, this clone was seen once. CDR3 coding DNA: TGTGCCAGCAGCCCATATCCATCCCAGGTGGAAGACGGCTACACCTTC. It specifies CASSPYPSQVEDGYTF. V and J are TRBV7-3 and TRBJ1-2; D gene ambiguous. The CDR3 is 16 residues long. V lost 5 bases and J lost 8, with 24 bases in between. CDR1 is SGHTA, CDR2 FQGTGA, per germline.

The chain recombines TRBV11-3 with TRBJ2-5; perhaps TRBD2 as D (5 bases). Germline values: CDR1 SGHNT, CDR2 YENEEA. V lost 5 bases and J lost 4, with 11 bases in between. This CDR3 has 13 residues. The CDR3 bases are TGTGCCAGCAGCCTCCGGACTGTAGAGACCCAGTACTTC. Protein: CASSLRTVETQYF.

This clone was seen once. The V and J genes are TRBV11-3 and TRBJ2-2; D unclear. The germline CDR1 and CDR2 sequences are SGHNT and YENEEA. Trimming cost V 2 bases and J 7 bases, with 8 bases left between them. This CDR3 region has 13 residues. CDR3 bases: TGTGCCAGCAGCTTACAGTTTGGCGGGGAGCTGTTTTTT. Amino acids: CASSLQFGGELFF.

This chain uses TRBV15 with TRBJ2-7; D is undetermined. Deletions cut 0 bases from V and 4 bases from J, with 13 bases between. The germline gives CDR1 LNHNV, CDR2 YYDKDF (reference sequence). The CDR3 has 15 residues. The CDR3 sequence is CATSRDGEVGYEQYF. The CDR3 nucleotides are TGTGCCACCAGCAGAGATGGAGAGGTGGGTTACGAGCAGTACTTC.

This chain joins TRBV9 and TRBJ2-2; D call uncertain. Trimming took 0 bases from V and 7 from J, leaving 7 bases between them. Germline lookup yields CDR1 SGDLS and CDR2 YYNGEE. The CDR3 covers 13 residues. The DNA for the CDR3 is TGTGCCAGCAGCGTAGCCCTAGTCGGGGAGCTGTTTTTT. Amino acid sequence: CASSVALVGELFF.

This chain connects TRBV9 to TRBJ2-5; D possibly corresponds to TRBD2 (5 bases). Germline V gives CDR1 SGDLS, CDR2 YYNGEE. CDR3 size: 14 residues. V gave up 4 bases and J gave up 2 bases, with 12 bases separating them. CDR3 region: CASSPDLQQETQYF. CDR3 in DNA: TGTGCCAGCAGCCCGGACTTACAACAAGAGACCCAGTACTTC.

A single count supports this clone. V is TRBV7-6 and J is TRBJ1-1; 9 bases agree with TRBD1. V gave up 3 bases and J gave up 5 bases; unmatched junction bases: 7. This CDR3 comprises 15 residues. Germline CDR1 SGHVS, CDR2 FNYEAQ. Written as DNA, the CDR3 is TGTGCCAGCAGCTTGGGACAGGGAGTAGAAACTGAAGCTTTCTTT. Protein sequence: CASSLGQGVETEAFF.

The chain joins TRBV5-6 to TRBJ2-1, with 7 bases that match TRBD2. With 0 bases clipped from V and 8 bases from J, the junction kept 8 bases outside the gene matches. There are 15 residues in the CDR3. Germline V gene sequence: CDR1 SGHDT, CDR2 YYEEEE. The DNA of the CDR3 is TGTGCCAGCAGCTTGGTGGGAGGGCCGTGGGATGAGCAGTTCTTC. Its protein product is CASSLVGGPWDEQFF.

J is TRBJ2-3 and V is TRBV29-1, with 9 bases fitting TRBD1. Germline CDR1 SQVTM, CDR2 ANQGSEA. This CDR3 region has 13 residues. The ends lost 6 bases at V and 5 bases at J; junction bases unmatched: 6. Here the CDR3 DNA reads TGCAGCGTCGGGACAGGGCCCGGAGATACGCAGTATTTT. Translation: CSVGTGPGDTQYF.

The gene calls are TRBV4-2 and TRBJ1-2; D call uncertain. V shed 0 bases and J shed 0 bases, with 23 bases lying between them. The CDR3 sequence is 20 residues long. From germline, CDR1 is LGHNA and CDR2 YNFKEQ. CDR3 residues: CASSQDLPGPLYVPNYGYTF. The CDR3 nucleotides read TGTGCCAGCAGCCAAGATCTTCCGGGTCCCCTTTACGTCCCTAACTATGGCTACACCTTC.

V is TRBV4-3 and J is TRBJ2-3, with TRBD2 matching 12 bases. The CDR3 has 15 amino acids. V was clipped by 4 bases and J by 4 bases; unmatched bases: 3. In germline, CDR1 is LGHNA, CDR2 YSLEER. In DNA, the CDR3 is TGCGCCAGCAGCCGCGGACTAGCGGGACCAGATACGCAGTATTTT. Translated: CASSRGLAGPDTQYF.

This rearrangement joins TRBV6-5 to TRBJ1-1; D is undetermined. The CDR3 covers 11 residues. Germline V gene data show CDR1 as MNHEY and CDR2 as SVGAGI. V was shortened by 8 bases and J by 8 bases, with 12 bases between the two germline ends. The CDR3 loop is CASGGPAEAFF. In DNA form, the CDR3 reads TGTGCCAGCGGAGGGCCTGCCGAAGCTTTCTTT.

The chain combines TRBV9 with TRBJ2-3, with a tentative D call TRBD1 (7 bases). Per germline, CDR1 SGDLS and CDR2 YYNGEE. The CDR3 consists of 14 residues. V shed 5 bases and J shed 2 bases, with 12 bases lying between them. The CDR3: CASSAEGATDTQYF. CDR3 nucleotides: TGTGCCAGCAGTGCGGAGGGGGCCACAGATACGCAGTATTTT.

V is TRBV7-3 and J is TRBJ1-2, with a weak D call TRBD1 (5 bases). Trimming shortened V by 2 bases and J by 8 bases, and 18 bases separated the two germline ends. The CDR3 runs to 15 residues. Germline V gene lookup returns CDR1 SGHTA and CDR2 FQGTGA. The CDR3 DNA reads TGTGCCAGCAGCTTATTCGGAGGGGTGGGTGAAGGCTACACCTTC. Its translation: CASSLFGGVGEGYTF.